This T cell receptor (beta chain) was identified during a study of T cells in Graves' hyperthyroidism and ophthalmopathy. Per germline, CDR1 KGHDR and CDR2 SFDVKD. V lost 2 bases, J lost 1 base, and 2 bases stayed unmatched. This CDR3 spans 15 amino acids. Amplification of TCR beta CDR3 regions was performed using RNA transcripts as template. During a first-round RT-PCR of the TCR CDR3, the HTBI primer set was used. TCRdb itself ran the multiplex PCR reads through MiXCR, one entry per CDR3 protein. Here the sample spans more than 300,000 distinct CDR3 sequences, roughly 20% being singletons. This clonotype was observed a handful of times.

This receptor was obtained from a man between 18 and 35 years old with Graves' ophthalmopathy. The chain links TRBV24-1 to TRBJ2-7; 9 bases match TRBD1. The sample was blood. DNA of the CDR3: TGTGCCACCAGTGATTCGGGACAGGGATCCTACGAGCAGTACTTC. Amino acids: CATSDSGQGSYEQYF.